The T cell receptor (beta chain) under discussion was sequenced for a study of shared clonotypes between healthy human individuals. Per germline, CDR1 MNHNY and CDR2 SVGAGI (reference sequence). This CDR3 comprises 13 residues. Deletions cut 4 bases from V and 1 base from J, with 7 bases between. Generated by immunoSEQ multiplex PCR, the TCRdb table keeps only in-frame clones and is missing some. This table holds over a million clones, roughly 95% found once. A single count supports this clone. Input material: naive CD4+ T cells sorted from blood. Subset of the sample: CD45RA+ positively selected. The source is a man younger than 45 in good health. The chain employs TRBV6-6 and TRBJ1-1, with unresolved D. The CDR3 spells CASSSTANTEAFF. CDR3 nucleotides: TGTGCCAGCAGTTCTACAGCGAACACTGAAGCTTTCTTT.